This T cell receptor (beta chain) was sequenced in a study of blood T cells in healthy people across ages. Study findings and constraints: Possibly, changes in expanded clonotypes were confounded because donor CMV status was unknown.

Germline V gene sequence: CDR1 LNHDA, CDR2 SQIVND (reference sequence). The CDR3 runs 13 residues. Alongside a J-beta primer mix, a sample-barcoded 5' primer served in a second PCR lasting about 7 to 11 cycles. TCRdb re-analysed the 5' RACE reads in MiXCR, keeping a single row per CDR3 protein. The repertoire holds about 1,400,000 distinct CDR3 sequences, with approximately 40% as singletons. With regard to this clonotype: Its specificity is not known.

V and J are TRBV19 and TRBJ1-1; 7 bases agree with TRBD1. The sequence derives from a woman aged 18-35 years in good health. Input material: blood. This CDR3 is CAFGGGDGTEAFF. In DNA form, the CDR3 reads TGTGCATTCGGAGGGGGCGACGGCACTGAAGCTTTCTTT.